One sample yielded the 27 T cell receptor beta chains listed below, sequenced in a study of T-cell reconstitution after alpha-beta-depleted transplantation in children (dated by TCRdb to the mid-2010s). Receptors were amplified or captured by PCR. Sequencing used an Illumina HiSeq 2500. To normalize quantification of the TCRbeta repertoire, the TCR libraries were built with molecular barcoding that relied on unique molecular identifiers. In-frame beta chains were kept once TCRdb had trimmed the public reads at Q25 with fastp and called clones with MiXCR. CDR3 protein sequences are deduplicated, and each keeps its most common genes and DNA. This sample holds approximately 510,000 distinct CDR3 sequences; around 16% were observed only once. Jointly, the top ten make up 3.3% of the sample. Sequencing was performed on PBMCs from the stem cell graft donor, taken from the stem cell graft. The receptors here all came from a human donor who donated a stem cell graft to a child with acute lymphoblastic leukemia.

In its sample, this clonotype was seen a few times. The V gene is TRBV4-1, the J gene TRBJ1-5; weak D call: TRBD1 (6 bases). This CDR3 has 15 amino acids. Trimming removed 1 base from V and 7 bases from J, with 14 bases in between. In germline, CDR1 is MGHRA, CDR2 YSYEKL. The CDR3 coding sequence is TGCGCCAGCAGCCAAGGTTTTCCGGGGGGCCAGCCCCAGCATTTT. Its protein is CASSQGFPGGQPQHF.

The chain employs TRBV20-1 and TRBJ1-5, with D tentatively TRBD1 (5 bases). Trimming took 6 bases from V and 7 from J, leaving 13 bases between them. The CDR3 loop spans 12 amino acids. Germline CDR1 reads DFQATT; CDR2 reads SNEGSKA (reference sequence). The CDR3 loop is CSAGDGGQPQHF. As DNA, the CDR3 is TGCAGTGCAGGGGATGGTGGGCAGCCCCAGCATTTT.

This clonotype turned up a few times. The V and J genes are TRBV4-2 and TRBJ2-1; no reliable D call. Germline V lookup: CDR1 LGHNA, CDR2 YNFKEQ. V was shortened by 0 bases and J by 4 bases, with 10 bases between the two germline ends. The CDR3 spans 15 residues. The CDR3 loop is CASSQDYRVYNEQFF. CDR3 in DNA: TGTGCCAGCAGCCAAGACTACCGTGTTTACAATGAGCAGTTCTTC.

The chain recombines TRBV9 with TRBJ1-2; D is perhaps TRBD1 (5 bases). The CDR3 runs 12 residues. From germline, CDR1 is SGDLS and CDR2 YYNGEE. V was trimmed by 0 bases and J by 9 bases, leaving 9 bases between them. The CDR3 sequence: CASSVEGRSYTF. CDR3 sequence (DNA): TGTGCCAGCAGCGTAGAGGGGAGAAGCTACACCTTC.

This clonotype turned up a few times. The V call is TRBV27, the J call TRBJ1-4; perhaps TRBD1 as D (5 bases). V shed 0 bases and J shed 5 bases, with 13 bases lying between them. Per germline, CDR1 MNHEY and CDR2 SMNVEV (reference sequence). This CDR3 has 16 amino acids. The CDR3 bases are TGTGCCAGCAGTTTATCGGCGGGGGGTACCAATGAAAAACTGTTTTTT. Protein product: CASSLSAGGTNEKLFF.

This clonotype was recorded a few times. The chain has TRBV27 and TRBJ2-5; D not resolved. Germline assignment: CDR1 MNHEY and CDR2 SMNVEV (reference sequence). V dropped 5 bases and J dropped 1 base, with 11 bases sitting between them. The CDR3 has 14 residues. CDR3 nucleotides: TGTGCCAGCAGTCGACTGGGTGGCCAAGAGACCCAGTACTTC. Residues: CASSRLGGQETQYF.

CDR3: CASFRQGGNTEAFF. CDR3 nucleotides: TGTGCCAGCTTCCGACAGGGGGGGAACACTGAAGCTTTCTTT. The chain employs TRBV7-9 and TRBJ1-1; TRBD1 aligns across 9 bases. The CDR3 sequence is 14 residues long. V gave up 8 bases and J gave up 1 base; unmatched junction bases: 5. The germline CDR1 and CDR2 sequences are SEHNR and FQNEAQ (reference sequence).

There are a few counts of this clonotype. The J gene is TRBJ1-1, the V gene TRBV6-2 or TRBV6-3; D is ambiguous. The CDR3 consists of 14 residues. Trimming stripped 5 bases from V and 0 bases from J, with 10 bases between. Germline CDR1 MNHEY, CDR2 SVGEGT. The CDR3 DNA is TGTGCCAGCAGTAGCCTCGGATTGAACACTGAAGCTTTCTTT. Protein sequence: CASSSLGLNTEAFF.

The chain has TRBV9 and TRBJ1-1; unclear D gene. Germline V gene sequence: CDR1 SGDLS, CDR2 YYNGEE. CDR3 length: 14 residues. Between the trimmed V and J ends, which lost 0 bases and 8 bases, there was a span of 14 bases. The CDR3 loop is CASSVGGHDKEAFF. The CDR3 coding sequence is TGTGCCAGCAGCGTAGGAGGCCACGATAAAGAAGCTTTCTTT.

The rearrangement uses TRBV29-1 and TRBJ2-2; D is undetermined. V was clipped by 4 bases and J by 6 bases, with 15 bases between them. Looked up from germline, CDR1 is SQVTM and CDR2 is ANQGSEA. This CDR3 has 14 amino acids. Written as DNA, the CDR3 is TGCAGCGTTGCGGTTCTCCCTAGGTCCGGGGAGCTGTTTTTT. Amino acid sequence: CSVAVLPRSGELFF.

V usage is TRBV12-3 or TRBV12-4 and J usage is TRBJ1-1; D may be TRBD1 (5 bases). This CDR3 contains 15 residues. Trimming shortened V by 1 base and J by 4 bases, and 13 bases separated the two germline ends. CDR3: CASSLVPRGRTEAFF. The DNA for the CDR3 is TGTGCCAGCAGTTTAGTTCCGAGGGGTCGCACTGAAGCTTTCTTT.

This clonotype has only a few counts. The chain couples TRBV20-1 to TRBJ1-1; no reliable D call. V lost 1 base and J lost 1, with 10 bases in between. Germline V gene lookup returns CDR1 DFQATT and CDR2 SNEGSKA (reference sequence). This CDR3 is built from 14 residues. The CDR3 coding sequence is TGCAGTGCTAGAGTCCCCCCAGCGAACACTGAAGCTTTCTTT. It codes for CSARVPPANTEAFF.

This CDR3 is CASTTTRPGNEQFF. The CDR3 bases are TGTGCCAGCACCACTACAAGACCGGGGAATGAGCAGTTCTTC. The rearrangement joins TRBV12-3 or TRBV12-4 to TRBJ2-1; TRBD2 might be the D (5 bases). The CDR3 loop spans 14 amino acids. Trimming took off 7 bases at V and 7 bases at J, with 17 bases between the two ends.

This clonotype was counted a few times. In nucleotides, the CDR3 is TGTGCCAGCAGCCAAGGACAGACCTACGAGCAGTACTTC. Amino acid sequence: CASSQGQTYEQYF. J is TRBJ2-7 and V is TRBV3-1; possible D gene TRBD1, 5 bases. V dropped 1 base and J dropped 2 bases, with 6 bases sitting between them. The V gene's germline CDR1 is LGHDT and CDR2 YNNKEL (reference sequence). There are 13 residues in the CDR3.

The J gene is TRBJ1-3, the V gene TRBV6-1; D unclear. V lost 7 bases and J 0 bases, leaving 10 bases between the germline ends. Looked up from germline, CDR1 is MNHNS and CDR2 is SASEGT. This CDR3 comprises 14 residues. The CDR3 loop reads CASNEGYSGNTIYF. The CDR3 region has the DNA TGTGCCAGCAACGAGGGTTACTCTGGAAACACCATATATTTT.

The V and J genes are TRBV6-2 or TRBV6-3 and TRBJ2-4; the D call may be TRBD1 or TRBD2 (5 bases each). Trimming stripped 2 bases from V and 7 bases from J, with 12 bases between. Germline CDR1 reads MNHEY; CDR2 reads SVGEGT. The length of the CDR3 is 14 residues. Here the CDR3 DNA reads TGTGCCAGCAGTTACATGGGGGAGAGGAACATTCAGTACTTC. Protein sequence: CASSYMGERNIQYF.

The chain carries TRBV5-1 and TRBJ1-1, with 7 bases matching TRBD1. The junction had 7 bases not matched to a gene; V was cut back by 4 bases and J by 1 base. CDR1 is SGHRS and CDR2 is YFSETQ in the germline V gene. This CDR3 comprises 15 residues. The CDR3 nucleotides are TGCGCCAGCAGCAGGGGGCTGCGGGGGAACACTGAAGCTTTCTTT. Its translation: CASSRGLRGNTEAFF.

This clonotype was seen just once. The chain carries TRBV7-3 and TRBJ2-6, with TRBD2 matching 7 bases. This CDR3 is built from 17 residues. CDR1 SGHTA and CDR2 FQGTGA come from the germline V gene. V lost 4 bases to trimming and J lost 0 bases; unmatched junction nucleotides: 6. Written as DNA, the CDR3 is TGTGCCAGCAGCTCCGGACTAGGTAGCTCTGGGGCCAACGTCCTGACTTTC. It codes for CASSSGLGSSGANVLTF.

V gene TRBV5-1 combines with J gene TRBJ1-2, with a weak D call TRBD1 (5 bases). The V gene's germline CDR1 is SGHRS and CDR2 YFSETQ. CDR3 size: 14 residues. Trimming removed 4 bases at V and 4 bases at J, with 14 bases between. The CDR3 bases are TGCGCCAGCAGCGGTTCAGGGAGATCCTATGGCTACACCTTC. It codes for CASSGSGRSYGYTF.

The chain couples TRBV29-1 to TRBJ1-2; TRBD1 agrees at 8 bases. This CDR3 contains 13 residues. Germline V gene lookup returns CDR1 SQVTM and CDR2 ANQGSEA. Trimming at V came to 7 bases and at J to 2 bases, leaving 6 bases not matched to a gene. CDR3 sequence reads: CSAGQGLNYGYTF. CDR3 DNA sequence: TGCAGCGCCGGACAGGGACTAAACTATGGCTACACCTTC.

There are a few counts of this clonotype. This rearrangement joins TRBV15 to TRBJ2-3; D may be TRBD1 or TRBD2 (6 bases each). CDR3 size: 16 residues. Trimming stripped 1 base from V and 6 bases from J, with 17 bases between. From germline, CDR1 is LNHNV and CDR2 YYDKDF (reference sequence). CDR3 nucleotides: TGTGCCACCAGCAGAGGAGGGAGGTCAGGGGTGGATACGCAGTATTTT. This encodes CATSRGGRSGVDTQYF.

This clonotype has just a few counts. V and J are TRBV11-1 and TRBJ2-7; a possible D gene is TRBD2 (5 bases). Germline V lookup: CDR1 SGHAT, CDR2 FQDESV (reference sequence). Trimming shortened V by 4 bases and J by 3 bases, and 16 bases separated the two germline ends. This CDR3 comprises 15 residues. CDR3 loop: CASSWGTRLGYEQYF. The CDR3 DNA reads TGTGCCAGCAGCTGGGGTACTAGGTTGGGCTACGAGCAGTACTTC. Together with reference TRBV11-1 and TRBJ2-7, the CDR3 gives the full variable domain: EAEVAQSPRYKITEKSQAVAFWCDPISGHATLYWYRQILGQGPELLVQFQDESVVDDSQLPKDRFSAERLKGVDSTLKIQPAELGDSAMYLCASSWGTRLGYEQYFGPGTRLTVT.

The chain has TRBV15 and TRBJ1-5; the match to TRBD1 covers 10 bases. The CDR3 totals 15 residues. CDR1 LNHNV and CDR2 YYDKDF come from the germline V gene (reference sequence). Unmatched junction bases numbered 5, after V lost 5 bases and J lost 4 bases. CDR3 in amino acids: CATSGDRGLNQPQHF. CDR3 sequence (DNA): TGTGCCACCAGCGGGGACAGGGGCCTTAATCAGCCCCAGCATTTT.

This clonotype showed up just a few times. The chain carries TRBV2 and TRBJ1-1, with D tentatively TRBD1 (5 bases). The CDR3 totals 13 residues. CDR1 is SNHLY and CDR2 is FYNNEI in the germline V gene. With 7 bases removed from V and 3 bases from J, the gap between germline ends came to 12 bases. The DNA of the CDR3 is TGTGCCAGCAAGCTCAGGACACACACTGAAGCTTTCTTT. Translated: CASKLRTHTEAFF.

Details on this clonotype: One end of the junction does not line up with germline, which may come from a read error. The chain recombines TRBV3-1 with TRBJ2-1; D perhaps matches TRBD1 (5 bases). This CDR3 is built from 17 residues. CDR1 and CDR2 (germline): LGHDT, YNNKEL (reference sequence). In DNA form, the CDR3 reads TGTGCCAGCAGTCAAGAGGACAAAGGAGTTCAGGGCAATGAGCAGTTCTTC. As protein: CASSQEDKGVQGNEQFF.

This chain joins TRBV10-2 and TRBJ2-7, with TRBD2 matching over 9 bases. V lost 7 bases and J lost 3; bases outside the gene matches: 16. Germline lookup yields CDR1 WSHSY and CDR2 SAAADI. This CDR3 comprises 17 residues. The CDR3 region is CASKGTSKLNPYYEQYF. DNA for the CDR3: TGCGCCAGCAAGGGGACTAGCAAACTCAACCCCTACTACGAGCAGTACTTC.

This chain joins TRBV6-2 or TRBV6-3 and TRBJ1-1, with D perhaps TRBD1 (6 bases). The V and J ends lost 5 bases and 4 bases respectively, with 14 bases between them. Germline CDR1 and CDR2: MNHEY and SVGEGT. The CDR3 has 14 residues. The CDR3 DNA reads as TGTGCCAGCAGTCAACAGGGTATTTTCACTGAAGCTTTCTTT. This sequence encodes CASSQQGIFTEAFF.